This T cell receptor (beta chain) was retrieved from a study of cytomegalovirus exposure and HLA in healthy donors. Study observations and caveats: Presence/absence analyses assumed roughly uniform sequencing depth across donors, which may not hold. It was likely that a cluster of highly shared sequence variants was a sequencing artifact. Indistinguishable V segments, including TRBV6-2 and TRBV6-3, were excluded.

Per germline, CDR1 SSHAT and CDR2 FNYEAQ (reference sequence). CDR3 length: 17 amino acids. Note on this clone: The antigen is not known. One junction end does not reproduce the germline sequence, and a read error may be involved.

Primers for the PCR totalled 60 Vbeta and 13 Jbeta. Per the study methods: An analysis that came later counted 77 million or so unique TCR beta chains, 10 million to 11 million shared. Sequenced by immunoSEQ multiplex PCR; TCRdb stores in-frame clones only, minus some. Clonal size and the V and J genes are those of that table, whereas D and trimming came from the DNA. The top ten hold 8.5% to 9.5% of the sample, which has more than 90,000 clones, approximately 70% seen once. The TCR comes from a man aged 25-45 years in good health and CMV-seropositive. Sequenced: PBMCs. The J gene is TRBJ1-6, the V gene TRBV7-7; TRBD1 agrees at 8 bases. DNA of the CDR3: TGTGCTAGCACCGACCTAAGAGGACAGGGCCATAATTCACCCCTCCACTTT. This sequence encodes CASTDLRGQGHNSPLHF. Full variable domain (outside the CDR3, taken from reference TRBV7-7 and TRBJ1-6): GAGVSQSPRYKVTKRGQDVTLRCDPISSHATLYWYQQALGQGPEFLTYFNYEAQPDKSGLPSDRFSAERPEGSISTLTIQRTEQRDSAMYRCASTDLRGQGHNSPLHFGNGTRLTVT.